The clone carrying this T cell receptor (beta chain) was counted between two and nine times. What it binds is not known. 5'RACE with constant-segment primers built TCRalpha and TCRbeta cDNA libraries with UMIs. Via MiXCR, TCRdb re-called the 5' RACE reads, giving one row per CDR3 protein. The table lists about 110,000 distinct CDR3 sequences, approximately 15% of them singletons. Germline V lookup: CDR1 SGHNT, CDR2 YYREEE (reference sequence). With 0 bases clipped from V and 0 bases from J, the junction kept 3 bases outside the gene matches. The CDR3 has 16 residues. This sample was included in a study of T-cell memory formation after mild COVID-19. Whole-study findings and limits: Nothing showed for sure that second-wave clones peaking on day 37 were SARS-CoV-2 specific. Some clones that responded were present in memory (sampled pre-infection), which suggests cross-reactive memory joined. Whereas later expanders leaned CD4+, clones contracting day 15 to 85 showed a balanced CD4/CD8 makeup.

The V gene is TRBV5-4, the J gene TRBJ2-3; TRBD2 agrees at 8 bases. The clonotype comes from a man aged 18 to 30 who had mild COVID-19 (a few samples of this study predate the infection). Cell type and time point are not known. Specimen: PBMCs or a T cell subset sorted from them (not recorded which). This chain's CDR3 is CASSLELAASTDTQYF. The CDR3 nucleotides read TGTGCCAGCAGCTTGGAACTAGCGGCTAGCACAGATACGCAGTATTTT.